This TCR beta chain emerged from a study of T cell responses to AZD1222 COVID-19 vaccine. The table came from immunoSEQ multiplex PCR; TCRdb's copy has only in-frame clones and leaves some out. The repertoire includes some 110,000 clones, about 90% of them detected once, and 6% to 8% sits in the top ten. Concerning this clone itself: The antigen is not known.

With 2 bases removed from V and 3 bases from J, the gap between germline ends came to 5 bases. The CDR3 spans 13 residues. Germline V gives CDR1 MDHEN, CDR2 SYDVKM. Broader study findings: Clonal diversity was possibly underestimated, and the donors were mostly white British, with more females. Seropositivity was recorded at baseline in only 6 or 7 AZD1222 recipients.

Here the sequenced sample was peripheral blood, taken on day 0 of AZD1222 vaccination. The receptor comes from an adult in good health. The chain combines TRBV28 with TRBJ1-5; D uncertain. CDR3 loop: CASSLQDNQPQHF. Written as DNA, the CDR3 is TGTGCCAGCAGTTTACAGGACAATCAGCCCCAGCATTTT.